These T cell receptor beta chains were read from a single sample in a study of blood T cells in healthy people across ages. TCRdb re-analysed the 5' RACE reads in MiXCR, keeping a single row per CDR3 protein. The repertoire holds about 1.1 million distinct CDR3 sequences, roughly two fifths seen once, with about an eighth in the top ten. Material for sequencing was blood. These receptors were taken from a man between 18 and 35 years old in good health. CDR3s include the opening cysteine and the closing phenylalanine or tryptophan.

V	J	CDR3
TRBV7-3	TRBJ1-2	CASSPGTASLYGYTF
TRBV7-2	.	CASSLEDASSYEQFF
TRBV4-1	TRBJ2-5	CASKPTLSQETQYF
TRBV10-3	TRBJ2-2	CAISAGNTGELFF
TRBV5-1	TRBJ2-1	CASSADYREDYNEQFF
TRBV12-5	TRBJ1-2	CASGFSTPDREEEGYTF
TRBV6-1	TRBJ1-6	CASLLQTWHNSPLHF
TRBV29-1	TRBJ1-1	CSVNRGSDTEAFF
TRBV27	TRBJ1-1	CASSTRTGWETEAFF
TRBV29-1	TRBJ2-1	CSGDRGREQFF
TRBV6-6	TRBJ2-1	CASSSNSRGYEQFF
TRBV20-1	TRBJ1-2	CSAPSTGANYGYTF
TRBV12-3/TRBV12-4	TRBJ1-2	CASSLASASQYGYTF
TRBV9	TRBJ2-3	CASNGLAGGPRDAQYF
TRBV7-2	TRBJ1-2	CASSFGGVDGYTF
TRBV12-5	TRBJ2-5	CASGFGAGDVQETQYF
TRBV4-3	TRBJ1-4	CASSPHGTRGRERKLFF
TRBV7-2	TRBJ1-2	CASSLGGGNYYGYTF
TRBV2	TRBJ2-7	CASSRQREQYF
TRBV6-2/TRBV6-3	TRBJ1-2	CASTLSGEGYTF
TRBV9	TRBJ2-7	CVSSVAQGDEQYF
TRBV10-3	TRBJ1-3	CAISPGQGLSGNTIYF
TRBV5-1	TRBJ1-1	CASSPRDVEGTEAFF
TRBV27	TRBJ2-5	CASRAPSETQYF
TRBV2	TRBJ2-5	CASSGRVVPEETQYF
TRBV19	TRBJ2-1	CASRHREDNEQFF
TRBV3-1	TRBJ1-2	CASSASSGTGTTYNYGYTF
TRBV4-3	TRBJ2-1	CASRHSKGGNEQFF
TRBV7-2	TRBJ1-4	CASSLDGAGQGALNEKLFF
TRBV7-2	TRBJ1-1	CASSLQGGDMNTEAFF
TRBV7-9	TRBJ1-4	CASSRTTGGHEKLFF
TRBV7-9	TRBJ2-1	CASSLVPGGANEQFF
TRBV27	TRBJ2-3	CASSQQGRTDTQYF
TRBV5-1	.	CASSFGGATTYEQYF
TRBV7-2	TRBJ2-1	CASSSQQGAGNEQFF
TRBV12-3/TRBV12-4	TRBJ2-2	CDSSFNSAGELFF
TRBV20-1	TRBJ2-5	CSASGLWTGQETQCF
TRBV29-1	TRBJ2-7	CSVGNPAYEQYF
TRBV2	TRBJ1-5	CASSGWGTEDPDQPQHF
TRBV30	TRBJ1-5	CAWSGTGNQPQHF
TRBV20-1	TRBJ1-5	CSARSGVWSNQPQHF